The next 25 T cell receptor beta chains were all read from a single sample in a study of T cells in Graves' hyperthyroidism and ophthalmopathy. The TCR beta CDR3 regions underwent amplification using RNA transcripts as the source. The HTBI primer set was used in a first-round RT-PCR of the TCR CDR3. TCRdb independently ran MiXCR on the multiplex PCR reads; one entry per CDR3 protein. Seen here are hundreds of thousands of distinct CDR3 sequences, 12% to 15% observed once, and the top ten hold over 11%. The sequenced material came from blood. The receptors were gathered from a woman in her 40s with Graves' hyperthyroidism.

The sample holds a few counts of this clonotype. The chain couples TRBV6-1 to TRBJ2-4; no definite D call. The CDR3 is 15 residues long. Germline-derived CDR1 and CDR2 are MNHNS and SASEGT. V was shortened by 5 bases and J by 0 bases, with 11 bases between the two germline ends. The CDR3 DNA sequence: TGTGCCAGCAGTCCCGACGGTATAGCCAAAAACATTCAGTACTTC. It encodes CASSPDGIAKNIQYF.

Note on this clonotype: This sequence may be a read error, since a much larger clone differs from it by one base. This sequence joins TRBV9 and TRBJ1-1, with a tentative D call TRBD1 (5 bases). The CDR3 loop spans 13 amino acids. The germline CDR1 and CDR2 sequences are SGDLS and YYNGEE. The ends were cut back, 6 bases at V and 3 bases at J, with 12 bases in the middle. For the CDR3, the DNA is TGTGCCAGCAACCGGGGAGGGGACACTGAAGCTTTCTTT. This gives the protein CASNRGGDTEAFF.

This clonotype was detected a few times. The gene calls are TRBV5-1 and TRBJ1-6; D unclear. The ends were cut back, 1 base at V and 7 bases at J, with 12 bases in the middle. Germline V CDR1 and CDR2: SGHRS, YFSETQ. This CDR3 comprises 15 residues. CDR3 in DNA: TGCGCCAGCAGCTTGAGGCTCGGAGAGAATTCACCCCTCCACTTT. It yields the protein CASSLRLGENSPLHF.

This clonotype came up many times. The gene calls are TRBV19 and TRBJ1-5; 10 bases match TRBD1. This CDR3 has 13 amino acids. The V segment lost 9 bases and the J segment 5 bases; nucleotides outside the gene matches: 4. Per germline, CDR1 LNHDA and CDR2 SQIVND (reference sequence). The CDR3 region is CASGGTGDQPQHF. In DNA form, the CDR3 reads TGTGCCAGCGGCGGGACAGGGGATCAGCCCCAGCATTTT.

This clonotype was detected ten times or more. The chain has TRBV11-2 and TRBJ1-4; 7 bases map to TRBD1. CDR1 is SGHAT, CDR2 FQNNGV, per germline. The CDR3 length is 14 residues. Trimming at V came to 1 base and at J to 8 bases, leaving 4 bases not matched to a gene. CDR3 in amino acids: CASSLGQGVEKLFF. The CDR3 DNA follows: TGTGCCAGCAGCTTAGGACAGGGCGTCGAAAAACTGTTTTTT.

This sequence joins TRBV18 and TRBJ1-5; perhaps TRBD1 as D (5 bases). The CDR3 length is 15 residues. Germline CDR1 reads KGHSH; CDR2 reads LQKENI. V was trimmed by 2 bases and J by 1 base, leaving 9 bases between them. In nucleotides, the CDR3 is TGTGCCAGCTCACCAATGGGGCACAGCAATCAGCCCCAGCATTTT. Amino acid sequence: CASSPMGHSNQPQHF.

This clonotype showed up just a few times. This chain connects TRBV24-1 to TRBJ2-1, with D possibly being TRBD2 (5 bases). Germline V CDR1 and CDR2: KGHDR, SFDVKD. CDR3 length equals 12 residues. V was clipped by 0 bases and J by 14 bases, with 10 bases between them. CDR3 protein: CATSDLTTREFF. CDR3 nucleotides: TGTGCCACCAGTGATTTGACCACGAGGGAGTTCTTC.

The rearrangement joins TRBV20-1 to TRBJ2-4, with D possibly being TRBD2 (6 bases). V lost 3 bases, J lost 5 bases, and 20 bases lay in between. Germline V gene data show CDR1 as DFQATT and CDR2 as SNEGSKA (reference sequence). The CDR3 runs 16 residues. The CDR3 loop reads CSASGSLIPTENIQYF. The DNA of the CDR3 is TGCAGTGCTAGCGGGAGCTTAATCCCAACCGAAAACATTCAGTACTTC.

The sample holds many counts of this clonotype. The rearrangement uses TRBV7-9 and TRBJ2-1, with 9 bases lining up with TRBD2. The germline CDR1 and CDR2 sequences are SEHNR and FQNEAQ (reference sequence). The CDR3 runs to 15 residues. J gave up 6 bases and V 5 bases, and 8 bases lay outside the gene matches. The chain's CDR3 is CASSPPGGRANEQFF. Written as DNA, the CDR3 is TGTGCCAGCAGCCCCCCCGGCGGGAGGGCCAATGAGCAGTTCTTC.

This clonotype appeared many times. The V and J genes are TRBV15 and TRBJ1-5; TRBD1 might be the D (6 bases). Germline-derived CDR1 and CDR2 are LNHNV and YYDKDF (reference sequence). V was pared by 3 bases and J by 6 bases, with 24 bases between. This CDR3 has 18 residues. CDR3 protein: CATSRFPLGTGLAQPQHF. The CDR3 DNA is TGTGCCACCAGCAGGTTCCCCCTGGGCACAGGGCTGGCTCAGCCCCAGCATTTT.

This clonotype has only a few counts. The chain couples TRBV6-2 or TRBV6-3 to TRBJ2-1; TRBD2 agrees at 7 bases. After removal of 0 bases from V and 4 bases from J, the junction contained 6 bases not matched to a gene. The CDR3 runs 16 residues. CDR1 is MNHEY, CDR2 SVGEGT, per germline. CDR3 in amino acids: CASSYSSREDYNEQFF. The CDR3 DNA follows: TGTGCCAGCAGTTACTCGTCACGGGAGGATTACAATGAGCAGTTCTTC.

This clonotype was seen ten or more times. The CDR3 sequence: CASSSPQGQNTEAFF. The DNA for the CDR3 is TGTGCCAGCAGCTCGCCTCAGGGCCAGAACACTGAAGCTTTCTTT. This chain connects TRBV7-4 to TRBJ1-1, with D perhaps TRBD1 (5 bases). The V and J ends lost 4 bases and 1 base respectively, with 13 bases between them. The CDR3 is made up of 15 amino acids. Germline loops: CDR1 SGHVT, CDR2 SQSDAQ.

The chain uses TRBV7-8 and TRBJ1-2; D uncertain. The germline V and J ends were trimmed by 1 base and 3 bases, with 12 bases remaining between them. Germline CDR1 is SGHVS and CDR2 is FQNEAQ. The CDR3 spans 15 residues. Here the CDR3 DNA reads TGTGCCAGCAGCTTAGACGTCGGCCAGCACTATGGCTACACCTTC. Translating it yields CASSLDVGQHYGYTF.

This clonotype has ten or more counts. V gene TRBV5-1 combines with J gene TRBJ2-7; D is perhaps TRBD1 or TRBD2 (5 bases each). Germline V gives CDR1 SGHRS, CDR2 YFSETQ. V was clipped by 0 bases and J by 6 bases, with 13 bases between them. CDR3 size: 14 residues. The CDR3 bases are TGCGCCAGCAGCTTGGCCGGTGTTGGGACCGAGCAGTACTTC. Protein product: CASSLAGVGTEQYF.

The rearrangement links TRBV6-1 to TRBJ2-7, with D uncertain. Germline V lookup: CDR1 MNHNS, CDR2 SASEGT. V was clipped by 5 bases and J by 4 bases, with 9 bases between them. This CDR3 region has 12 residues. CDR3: CASSTVGYEQYF. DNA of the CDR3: TGTGCCAGCAGTACTGTAGGTTACGAGCAGTACTTC.

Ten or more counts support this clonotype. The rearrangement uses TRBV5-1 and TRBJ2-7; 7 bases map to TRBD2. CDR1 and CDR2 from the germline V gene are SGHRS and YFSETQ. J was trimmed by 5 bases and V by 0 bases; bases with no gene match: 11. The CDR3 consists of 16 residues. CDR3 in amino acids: CASSLGRLAVIDEQYF. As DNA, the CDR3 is TGCGCCAGCAGCTTGGGCCGACTAGCTGTAATCGACGAGCAGTACTTC.

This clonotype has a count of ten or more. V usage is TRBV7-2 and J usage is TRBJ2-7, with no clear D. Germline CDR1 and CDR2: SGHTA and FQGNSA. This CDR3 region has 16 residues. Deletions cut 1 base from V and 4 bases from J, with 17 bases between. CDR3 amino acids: CASSLGPTQKGYEQYF. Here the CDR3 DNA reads TGTGCCAGCAGCTTAGGGCCAACTCAAAAAGGGTACGAGCAGTACTTC.

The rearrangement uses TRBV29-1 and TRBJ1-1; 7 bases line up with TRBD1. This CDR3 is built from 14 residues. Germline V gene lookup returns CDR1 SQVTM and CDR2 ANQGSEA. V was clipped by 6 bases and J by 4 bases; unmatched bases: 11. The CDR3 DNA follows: TGCAGCGTCGGACAGGCGCCAAAGGGCACTGAAGCTTTCTTT. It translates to CSVGQAPKGTEAFF.

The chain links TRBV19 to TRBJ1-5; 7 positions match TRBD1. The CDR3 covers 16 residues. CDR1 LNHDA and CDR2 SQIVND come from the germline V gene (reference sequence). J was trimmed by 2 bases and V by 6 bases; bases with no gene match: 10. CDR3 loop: CASRPPTGSGNQPQHF. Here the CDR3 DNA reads TGTGCCAGTAGGCCTCCGACAGGGTCCGGCAATCAGCCCCAGCATTTT.

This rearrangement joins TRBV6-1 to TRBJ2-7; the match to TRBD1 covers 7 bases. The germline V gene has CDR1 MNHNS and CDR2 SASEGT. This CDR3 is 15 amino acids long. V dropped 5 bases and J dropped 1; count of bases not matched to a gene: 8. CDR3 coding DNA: TGTGCCAGCAGTAACGCACAGGGGTATTCCTACGAGCAGTACTTC. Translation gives CASSNAQGYSYEQYF.

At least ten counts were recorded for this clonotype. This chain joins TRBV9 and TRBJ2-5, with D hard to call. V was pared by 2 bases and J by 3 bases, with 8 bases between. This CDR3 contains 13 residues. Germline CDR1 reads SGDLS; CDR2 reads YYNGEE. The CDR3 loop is CASSVGGEETQYF. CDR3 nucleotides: TGTGCCAGCAGCGTTGGCGGAGAAGAGACCCAGTACTTC.

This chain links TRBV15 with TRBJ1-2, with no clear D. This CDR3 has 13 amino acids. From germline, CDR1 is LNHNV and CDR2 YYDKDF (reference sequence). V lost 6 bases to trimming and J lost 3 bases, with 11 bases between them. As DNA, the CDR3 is TGTGCCACCAGGGGAGCAGAGGACTATGGCTACACCTTC. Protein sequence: CATRGAEDYGYTF.

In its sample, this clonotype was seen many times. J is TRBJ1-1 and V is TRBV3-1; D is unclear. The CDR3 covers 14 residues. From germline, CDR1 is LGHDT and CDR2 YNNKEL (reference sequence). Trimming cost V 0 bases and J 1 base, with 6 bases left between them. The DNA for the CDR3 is TGTGCCAGCAGCCAAGATACACCGAACACTGAAGCTTTCTTT. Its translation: CASSQDTPNTEAFF.

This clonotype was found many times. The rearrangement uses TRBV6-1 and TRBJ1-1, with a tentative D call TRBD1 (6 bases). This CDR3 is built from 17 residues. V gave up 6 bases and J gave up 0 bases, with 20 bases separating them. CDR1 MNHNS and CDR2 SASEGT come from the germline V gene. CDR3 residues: CASSPIRTDIMNTEAFF. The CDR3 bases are TGTGCCAGCAGCCCTATCCGGACAGACATAATGAACACTGAAGCTTTCTTT.

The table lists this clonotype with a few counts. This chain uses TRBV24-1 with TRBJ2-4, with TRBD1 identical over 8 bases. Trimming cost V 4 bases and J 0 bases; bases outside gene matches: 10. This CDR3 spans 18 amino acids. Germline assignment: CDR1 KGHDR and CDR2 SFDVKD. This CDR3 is CATSEPIGTGKAKNIQYF. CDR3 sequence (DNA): TGTGCCACCAGTGAACCGATCGGGACAGGTAAAGCCAAAAACATTCAGTACTTC.